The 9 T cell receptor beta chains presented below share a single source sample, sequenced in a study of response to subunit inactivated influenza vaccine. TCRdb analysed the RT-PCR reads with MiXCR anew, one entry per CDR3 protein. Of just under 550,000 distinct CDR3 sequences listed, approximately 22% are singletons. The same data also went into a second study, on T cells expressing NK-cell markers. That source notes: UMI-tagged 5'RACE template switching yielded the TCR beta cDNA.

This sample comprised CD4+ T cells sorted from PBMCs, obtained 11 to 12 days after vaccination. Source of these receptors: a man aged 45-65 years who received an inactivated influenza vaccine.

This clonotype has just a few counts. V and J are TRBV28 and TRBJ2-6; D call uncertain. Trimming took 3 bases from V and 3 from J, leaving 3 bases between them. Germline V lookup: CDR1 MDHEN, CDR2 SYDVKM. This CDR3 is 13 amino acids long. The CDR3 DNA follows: TGTGCCAGCAGTTTGGGTGGGGCCAACGTCCTGACTTTC. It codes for CASSLGGANVLTF.

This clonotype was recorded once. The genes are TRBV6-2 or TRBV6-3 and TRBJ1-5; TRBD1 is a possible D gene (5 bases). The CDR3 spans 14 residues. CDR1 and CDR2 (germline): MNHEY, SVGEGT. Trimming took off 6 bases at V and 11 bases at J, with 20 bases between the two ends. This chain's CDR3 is CASSHRADTGTQHF. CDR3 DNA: TGTGCCAGCAGCCACCGGGCAGATACAGGAACCCAGCATTTT.

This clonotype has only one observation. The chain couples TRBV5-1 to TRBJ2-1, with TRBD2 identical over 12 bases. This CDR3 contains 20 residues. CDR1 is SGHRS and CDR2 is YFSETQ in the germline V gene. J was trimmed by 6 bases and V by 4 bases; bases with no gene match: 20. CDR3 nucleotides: TGCGCCAGCAGCGTCCTACCGGGACTAGCGGGCCCCAAGACTTCCAATGAGCAGTTCTTC. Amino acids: CASSVLPGLAGPKTSNEQFF.

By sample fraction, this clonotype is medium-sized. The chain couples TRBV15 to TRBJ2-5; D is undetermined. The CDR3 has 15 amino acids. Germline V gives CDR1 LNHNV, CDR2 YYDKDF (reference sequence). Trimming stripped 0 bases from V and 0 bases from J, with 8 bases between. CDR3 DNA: TGTGCCACCAGCAGAGATGTGCAGAACCAAGAGACCCAGTACTTC. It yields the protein CATSRDVQNQETQYF.

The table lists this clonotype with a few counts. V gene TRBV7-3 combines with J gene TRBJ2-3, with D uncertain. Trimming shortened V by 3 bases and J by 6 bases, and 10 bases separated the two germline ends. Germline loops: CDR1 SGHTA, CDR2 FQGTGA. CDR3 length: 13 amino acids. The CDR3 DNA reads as TGTGCCAGCAGCTTGGACGATATGGATACGCAGTATTTT. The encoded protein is CASSLDDMDTQYF.

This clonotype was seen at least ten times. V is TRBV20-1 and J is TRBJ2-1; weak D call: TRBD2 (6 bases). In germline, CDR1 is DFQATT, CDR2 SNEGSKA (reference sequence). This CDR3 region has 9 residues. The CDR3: CRAGGEQFF. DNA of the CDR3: TGCAGGGCCGGGGGTGAGCAGTTCTTC.

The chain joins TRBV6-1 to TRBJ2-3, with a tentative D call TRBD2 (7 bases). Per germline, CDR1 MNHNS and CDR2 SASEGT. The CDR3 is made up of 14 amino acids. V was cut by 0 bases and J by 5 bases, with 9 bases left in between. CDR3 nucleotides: TGTGCCAGCAGTGAAGCGGGGGGGCTAGATACGCAGTATTTT. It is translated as CASSEAGGLDTQYF.

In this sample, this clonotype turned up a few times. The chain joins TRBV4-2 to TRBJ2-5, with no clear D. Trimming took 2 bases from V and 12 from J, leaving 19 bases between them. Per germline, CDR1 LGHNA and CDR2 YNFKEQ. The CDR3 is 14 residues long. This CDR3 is CASSQKSPQLEKYF. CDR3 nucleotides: TGTGCCAGCAGCCAAAAATCCCCGCAACTGGAGAAGTACTTC.

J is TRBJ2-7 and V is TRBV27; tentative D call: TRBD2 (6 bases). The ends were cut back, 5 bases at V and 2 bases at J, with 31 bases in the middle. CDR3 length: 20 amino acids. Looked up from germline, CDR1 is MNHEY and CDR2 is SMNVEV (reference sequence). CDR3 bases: TGTGCCAGCAGTCCCTTAAGAACGCGGGGTCTAATACTGCGCCCCTACGAGCAGTACTTC. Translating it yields CASSPLRTRGLILRPYEQYF.